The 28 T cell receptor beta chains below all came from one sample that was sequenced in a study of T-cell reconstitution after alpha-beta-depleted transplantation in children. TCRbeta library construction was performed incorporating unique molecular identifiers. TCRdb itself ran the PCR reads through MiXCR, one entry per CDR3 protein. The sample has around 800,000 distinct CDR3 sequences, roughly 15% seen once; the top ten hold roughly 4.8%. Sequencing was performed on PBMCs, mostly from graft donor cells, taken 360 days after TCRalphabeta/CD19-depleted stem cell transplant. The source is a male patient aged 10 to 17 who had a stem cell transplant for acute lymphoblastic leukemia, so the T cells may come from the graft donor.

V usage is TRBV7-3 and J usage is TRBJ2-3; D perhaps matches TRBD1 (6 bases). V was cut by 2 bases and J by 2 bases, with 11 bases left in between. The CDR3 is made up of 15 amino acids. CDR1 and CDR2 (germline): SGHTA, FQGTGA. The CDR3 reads CASSLVDRYTDTQYF. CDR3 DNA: TGTGCCAGCAGCTTAGTGGACAGATACACAGATACGCAGTATTTT.

CDR3 nucleotide sequence: TGTGCCAGCAGCCCCATCCCTAGCGGGGCCGCCAATGAGCAGTTCTTC. Amino acids: CASSPIPSGAANEQFF. The rearrangement uses TRBV2 and TRBJ2-1; 9 nucleotides agree with TRBD2. V lost 6 bases and J lost 6; bases outside the gene matches: 12. Germline-derived CDR1 and CDR2 are SNHLY and FYNNEI. The CDR3 covers 16 residues.

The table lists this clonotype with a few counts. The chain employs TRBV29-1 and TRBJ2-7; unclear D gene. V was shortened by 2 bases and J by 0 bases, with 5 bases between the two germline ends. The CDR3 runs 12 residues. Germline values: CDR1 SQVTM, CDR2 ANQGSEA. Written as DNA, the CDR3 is TGCAGCGTTGAAATTAGCTCCTACGAGCAGTACTTC. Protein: CSVEISSYEQYF.

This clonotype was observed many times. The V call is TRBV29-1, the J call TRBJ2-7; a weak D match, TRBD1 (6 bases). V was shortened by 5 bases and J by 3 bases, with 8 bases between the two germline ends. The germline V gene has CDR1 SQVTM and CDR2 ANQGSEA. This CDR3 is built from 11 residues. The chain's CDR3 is CSVRTVYEQYF. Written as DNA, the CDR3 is TGCAGCGTTCGGACAGTCTACGAGCAGTACTTC.

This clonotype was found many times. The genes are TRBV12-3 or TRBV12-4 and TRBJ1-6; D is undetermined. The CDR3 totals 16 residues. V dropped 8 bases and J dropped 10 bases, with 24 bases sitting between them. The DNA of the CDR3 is TGTGCCAGCGCTCTTGACCCGCTAGGGTTGGGGTCACCCCTCCACTTT. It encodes CASALDPLGLGSPLHF.

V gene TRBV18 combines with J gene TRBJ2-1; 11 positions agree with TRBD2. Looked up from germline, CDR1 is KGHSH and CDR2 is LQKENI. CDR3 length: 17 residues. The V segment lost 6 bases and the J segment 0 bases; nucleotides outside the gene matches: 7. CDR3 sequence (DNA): TGTGCCAGCTCCCCGACTAGCGGGGTTCGCTCCTACAATGAGCAGTTCTTC. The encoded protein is CASSPTSGVRSYNEQFF. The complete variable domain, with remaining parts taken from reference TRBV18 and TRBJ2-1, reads NAGVMQNPRHLVRRRGQEARLRCSPMKGHSHVYWYRQLPEEGLKFMVYLQKENIIDESGMPKERFSAEFPKEGPSILRIQQVVRGDSAAYFCASSPTSGVRSYNEQFFGPGTRLTVL.

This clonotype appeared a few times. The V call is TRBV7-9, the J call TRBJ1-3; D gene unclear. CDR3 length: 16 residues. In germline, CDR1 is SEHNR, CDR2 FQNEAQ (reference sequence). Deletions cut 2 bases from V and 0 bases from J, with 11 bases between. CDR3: CASSLYPRGSGNTIYF. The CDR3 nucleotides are TGTGCCAGCAGCTTATACCCGCGGGGCTCTGGAAACACCATATATTTT.

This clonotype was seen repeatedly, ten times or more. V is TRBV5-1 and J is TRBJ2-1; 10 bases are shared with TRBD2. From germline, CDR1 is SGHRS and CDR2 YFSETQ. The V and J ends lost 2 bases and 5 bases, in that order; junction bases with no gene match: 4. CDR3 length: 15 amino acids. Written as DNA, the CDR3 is TGCGCCAGCAGCTTCGGGACTAGCGAGCACAATGAGCAGTTCTTC. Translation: CASSFGTSEHNEQFF.

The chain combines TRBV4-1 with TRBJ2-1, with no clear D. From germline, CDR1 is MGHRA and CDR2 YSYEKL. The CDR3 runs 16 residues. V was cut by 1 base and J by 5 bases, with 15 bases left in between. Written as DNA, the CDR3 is TGCGCCAGCAGCCAAGGGGTCCCCAGTAAGAACAATGAGCAGTTCTTC. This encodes CASSQGVPSKNNEQFF.

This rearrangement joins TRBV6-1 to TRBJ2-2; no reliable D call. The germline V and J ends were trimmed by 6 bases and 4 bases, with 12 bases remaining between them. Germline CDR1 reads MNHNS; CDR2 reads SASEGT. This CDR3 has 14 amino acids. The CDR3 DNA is TGTGCCAGCAGGCCGGGTCATGTCACCGGGGAGCTGTTTTTT. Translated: CASRPGHVTGELFF.

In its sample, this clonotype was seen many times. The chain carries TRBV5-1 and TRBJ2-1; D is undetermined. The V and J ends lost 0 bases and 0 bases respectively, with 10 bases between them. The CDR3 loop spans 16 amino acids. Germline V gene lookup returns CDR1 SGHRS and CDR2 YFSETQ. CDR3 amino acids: CASSLDTQSSYNEQFF. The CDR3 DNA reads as TGCGCCAGCAGCTTGGACACTCAAAGCTCCTACAATGAGCAGTTCTTC.

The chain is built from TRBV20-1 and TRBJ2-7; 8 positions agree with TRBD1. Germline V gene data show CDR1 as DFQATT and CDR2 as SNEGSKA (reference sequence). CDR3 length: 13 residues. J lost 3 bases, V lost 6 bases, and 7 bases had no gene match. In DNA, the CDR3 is TGCAGTGCCTACACGACAGGGGACTACGAGCAGTACTTC. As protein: CSAYTTGDYEQYF.

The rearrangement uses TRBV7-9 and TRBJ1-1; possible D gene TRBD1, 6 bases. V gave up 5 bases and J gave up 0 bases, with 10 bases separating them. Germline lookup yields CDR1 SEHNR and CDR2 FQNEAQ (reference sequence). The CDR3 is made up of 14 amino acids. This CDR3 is CASSNRQVNTEAFF. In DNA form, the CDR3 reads TGTGCCAGCAGCAACCGACAGGTGAACACTGAAGCTTTCTTT.

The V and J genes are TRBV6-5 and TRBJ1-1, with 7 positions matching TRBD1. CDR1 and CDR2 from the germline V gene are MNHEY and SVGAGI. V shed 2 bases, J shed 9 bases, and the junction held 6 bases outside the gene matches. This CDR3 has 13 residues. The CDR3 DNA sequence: TGTGCCAGCAGTTACCGACAGGGCCCTAAAGCTTTCTTT. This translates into CASSYRQGPKAFF.

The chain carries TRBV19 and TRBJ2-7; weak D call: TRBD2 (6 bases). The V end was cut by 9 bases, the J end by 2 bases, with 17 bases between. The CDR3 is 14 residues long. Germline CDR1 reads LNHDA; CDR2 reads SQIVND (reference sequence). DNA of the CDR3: TGTGCCAGCAGTCTCGGGAGAGAACCCTACGAGCAGTACTTC. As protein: CASSLGREPYEQYF.

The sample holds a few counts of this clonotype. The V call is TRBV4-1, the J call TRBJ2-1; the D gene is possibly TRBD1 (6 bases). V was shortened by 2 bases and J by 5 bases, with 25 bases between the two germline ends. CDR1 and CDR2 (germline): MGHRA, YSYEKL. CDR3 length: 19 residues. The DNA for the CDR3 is TGCGCCAGCAGCCAATTAGCCGGGTGGGAACGAGGGACACACAATGAGCAGTTCTTC. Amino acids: CASSQLAGWERGTHNEQFF.

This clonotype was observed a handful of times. The CDR3 DNA is TGCGCCAGCAGCTTGTCACAGGTCTCGGACTACGAGCAGTACTTC. As protein: CASSLSQVSDYEQYF. The V call is TRBV5-1, the J call TRBJ2-7; D is possibly TRBD1 (5 bases). The CDR3 has 15 residues. The germline V and J ends were trimmed by 1 base and 3 bases, with 14 bases remaining between them. Germline CDR1 SGHRS, CDR2 YFSETQ.

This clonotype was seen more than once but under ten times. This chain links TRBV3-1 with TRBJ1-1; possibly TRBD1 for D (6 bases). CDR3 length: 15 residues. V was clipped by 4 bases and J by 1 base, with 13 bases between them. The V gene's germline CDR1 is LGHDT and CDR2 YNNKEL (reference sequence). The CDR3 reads CASSPSTGANTEAFF. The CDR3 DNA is TGTGCCAGCAGCCCTTCGACAGGAGCGAACACTGAAGCTTTCTTT. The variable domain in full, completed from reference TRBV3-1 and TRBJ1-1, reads DTAVSQTPKYLVTQMGNDKSIKCEQNLGHDTMYWYKQDSKKFLKIMFSYNNKELIINETVPNRFSPKSPDKAHLNLHINSLELGDSAVYFCASSPSTGANTEAFFGQGTRLTVV.

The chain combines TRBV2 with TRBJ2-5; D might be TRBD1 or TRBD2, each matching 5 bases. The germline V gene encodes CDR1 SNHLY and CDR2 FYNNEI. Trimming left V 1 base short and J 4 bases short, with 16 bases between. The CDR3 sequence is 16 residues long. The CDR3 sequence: CASSEEGPLRGETQYF. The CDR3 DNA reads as TGTGCCAGCAGTGAAGAGGGACCCCTTAGGGGAGAGACCCAGTACTTC.

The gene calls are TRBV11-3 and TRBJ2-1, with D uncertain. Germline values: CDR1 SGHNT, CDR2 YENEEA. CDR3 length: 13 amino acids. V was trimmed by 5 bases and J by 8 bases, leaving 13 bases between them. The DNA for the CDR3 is TGTGCCAGCAGCCCCCCCAACGAGGATGAGCAGTTCTTC. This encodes CASSPPNEDEQFF.

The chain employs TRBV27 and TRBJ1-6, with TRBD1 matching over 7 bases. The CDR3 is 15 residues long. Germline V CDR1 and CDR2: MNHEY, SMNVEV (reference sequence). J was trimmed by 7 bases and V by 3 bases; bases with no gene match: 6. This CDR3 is CASSLAGGGNSPLHF. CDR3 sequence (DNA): TGTGCCAGCAGTTTGGCAGGGGGAGGGAATTCACCCCTCCACTTT.

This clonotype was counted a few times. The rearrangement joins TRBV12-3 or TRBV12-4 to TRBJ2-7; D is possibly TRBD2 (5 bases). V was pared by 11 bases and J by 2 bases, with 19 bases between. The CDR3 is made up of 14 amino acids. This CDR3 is CACKYELGTYEQYF. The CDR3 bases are TGTGCCTGCAAATACGAACTAGGTACCTACGAGCAGTACTTC.

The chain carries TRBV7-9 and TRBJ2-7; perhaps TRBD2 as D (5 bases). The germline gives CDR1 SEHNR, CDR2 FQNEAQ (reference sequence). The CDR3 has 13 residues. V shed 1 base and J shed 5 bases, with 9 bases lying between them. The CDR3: CASSLVWEHEQYF. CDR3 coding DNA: TGTGCCAGCAGCTTAGTGTGGGAGCACGAGCAGTACTTC.

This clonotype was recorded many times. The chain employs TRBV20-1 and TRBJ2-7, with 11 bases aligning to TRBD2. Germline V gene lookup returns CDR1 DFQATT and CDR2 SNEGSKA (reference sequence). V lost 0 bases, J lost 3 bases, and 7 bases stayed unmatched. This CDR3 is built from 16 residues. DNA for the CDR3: TGCAGTGCTAGAGATCGAAGGACTAGCGGGTACTACGAGCAGTACTTC. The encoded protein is CSARDRRTSGYYEQYF.

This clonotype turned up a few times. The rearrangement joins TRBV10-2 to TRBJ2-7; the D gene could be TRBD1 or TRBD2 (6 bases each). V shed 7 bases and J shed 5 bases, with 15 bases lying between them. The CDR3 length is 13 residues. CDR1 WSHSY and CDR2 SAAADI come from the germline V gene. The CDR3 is CASTGGGGDEQYF. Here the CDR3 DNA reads TGCGCCAGCACCGGGGGCGGAGGAGACGAGCAGTACTTC.

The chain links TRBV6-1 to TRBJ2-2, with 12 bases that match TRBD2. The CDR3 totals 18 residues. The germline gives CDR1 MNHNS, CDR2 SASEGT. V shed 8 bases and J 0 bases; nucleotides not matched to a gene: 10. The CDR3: CASYPSGRALSNTGELFF. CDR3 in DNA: TGTGCCAGCTACCCTAGCGGGAGGGCCCTTTCGAACACCGGGGAGCTGTTTTTT.

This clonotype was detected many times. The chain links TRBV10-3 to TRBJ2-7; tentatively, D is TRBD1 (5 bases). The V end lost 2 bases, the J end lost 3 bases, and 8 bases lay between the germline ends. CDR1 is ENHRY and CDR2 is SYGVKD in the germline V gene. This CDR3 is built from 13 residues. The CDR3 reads CAISEGQGYEQYF. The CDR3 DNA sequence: TGTGCCATCAGTGAGGGCCAGGGCTACGAGCAGTACTTC.

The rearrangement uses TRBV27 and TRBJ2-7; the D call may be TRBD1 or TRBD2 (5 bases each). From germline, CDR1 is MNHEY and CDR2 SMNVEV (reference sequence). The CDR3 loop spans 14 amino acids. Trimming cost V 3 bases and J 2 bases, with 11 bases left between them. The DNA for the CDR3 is TGTGCCAGCAGTTTCGGGGCTCTCACCTACGAGCAGTACTTC. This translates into CASSFGALTYEQYF.